The 3 T cell receptor beta chains in this list originate from one sample, sequenced in a study of vaccination effects on CD4 cells after COVID-19 (dated by TCRdb to between 2020 and 2023). The ViraFEST assay stimulated PBMC with viral peptide pools and then used TCR sequencing to identify antigen-specific CD4+ T cell clonotypes by expansion. After 10 to 11 days of culture, CD4+ T cells were isolated with the EasySep CD4+ T cell isolation kit. Healthy vaccine recipients had no prior SARS-CoV-2 infection, confirmed by negative nucleocapsid antibodies before and after vaccination. Receptors were amplified or captured by the immunoSEQ multiplex PCR assay. As stored in TCRdb, this immuneACCESS dataset retains in-frame rearrangements with V and J assigned. A fraction of the clones does not appear; measured against another copy, unresolved V genes explain less than half of the discrepancy, and the remainder lacks a known reason. Across this sample there are 25,000 to 30,000 clones, with approximately 70% seen only once. Roughly 20% of the sample goes to the ten largest clones.

These receptors' targets are unknown. The sequencing here drew on CD4+ T cells from PBMCs cultured with HCoV-NL63 spike peptides, taken before COVID-19 vaccination. The sample's cell subset or site label, decoded: HCoV-NL63 spike overlapping peptide pool stimulation. These receptor sequences come from a human donor who received a COVID-19 vaccine.

This clone was counted a few times. This sequence joins TRBV12-3 or TRBV12-4 and TRBJ1-5; D possibly corresponds to TRBD1 (5 bases). This CDR3 spans 11 amino acids. V was cut by 11 bases and J by 11 bases, with 16 bases left in between. The CDR3 spells CASGHGPTQHF. The CDR3 region has the DNA TGTGCCTCGGGGCACGGCCCGACCCAGCATTTT.

This chain joins TRBV19 and TRBJ1-6; D not resolved. Trimming cost V 5 bases and J 3 bases, with 11 bases left between them. Looked up from germline, CDR1 is LNHDA and CDR2 is SQIVND (reference sequence). The CDR3 totals 15 residues. The CDR3 DNA reads TGTGCCAGTAGTGGCGGGCACATCTATAATTCACCCCTCCACTTT. Translation gives CASSGGHIYNSPLHF.

The genes are TRBV5-1 and TRBJ2-5; D remains ambiguous. V shed 6 bases and J shed 3 bases, with 30 bases lying between them. The CDR3 runs to 19 residues. CDR1 is SGHRS, CDR2 YFSETQ, per germline. This CDR3 reads CASKFVPLTSVHEEETQYF. As DNA, the CDR3 is TGCGCCAGCAAATTCGTCCCCTTGACGAGTGTCCATGAGGAAGAGACCCAGTACTTC.